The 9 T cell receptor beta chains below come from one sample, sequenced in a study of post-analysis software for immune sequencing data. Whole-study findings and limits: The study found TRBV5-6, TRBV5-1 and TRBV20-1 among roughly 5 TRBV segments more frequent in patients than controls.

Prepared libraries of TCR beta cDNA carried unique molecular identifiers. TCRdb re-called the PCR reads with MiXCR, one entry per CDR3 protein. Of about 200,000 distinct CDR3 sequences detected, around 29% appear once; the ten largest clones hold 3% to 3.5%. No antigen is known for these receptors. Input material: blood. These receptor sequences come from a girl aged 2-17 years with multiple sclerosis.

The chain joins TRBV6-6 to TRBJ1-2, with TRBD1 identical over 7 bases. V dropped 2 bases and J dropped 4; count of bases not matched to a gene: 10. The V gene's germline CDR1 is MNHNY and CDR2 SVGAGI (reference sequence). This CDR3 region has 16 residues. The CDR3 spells CASSYGGTEGFYGYTF. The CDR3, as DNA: TGTGCCAGCAGTTACGGGGGGACAGAGGGATTCTATGGCTACACCTTC.

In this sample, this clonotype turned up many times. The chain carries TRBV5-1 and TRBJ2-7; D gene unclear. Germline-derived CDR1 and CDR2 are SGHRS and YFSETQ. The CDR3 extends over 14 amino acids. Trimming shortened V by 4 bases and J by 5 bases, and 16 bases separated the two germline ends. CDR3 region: CASSQGSRSNEQYF. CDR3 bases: TGCGCCAGCAGCCAAGGGTCGAGGTCCAACGAGCAGTACTTC.

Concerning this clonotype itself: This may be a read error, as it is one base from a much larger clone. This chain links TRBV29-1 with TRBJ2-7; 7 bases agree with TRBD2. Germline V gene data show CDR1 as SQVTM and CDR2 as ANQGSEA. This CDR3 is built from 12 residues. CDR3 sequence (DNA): TGCAGCGTGGGGGGGGAAGCCTACGAGAAGTACTTC. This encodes CSVGGEAYEKYF.

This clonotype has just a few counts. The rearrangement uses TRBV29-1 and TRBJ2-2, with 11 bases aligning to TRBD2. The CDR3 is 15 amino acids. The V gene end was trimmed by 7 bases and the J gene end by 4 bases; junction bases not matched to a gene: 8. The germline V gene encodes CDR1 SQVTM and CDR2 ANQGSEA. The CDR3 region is CSGSGTSGPTGELFF. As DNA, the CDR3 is TGCAGCGGTTCCGGGACTAGCGGTCCCACCGGGGAGCTGTTTTTT.

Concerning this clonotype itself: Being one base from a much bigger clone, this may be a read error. This CDR3 reads CSVEASSETQYF. The DNA for the CDR3 is TGCAGCGTTGAGGCTAGCAGCGAGACCCAGTACTTC. This rearrangement joins TRBV29-1 to TRBJ2-5; a weak D match, TRBD2 (5 bases). V was shortened by 3 bases and J by 5 bases, with 10 bases between the two germline ends. This CDR3 contains 12 residues. Germline V CDR1 and CDR2: SQVTM, ANQGSEA.

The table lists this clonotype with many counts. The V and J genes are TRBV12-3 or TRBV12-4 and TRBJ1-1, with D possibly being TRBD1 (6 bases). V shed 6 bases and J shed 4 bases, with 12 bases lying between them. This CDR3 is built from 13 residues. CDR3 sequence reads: CASRNEGGTEAFF. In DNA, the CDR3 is TGTGCCAGCAGAAATGAGGGGGGCACTGAAGCTTTCTTT.

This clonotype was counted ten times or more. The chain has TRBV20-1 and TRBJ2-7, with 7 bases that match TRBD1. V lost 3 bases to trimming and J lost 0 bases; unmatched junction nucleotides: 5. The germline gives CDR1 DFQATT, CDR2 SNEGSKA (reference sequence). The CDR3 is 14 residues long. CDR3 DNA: TGCAGTGCTAGGGGACAGTACTTCTCCTACGAGCAGTACTTC. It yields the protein CSARGQYFSYEQYF.

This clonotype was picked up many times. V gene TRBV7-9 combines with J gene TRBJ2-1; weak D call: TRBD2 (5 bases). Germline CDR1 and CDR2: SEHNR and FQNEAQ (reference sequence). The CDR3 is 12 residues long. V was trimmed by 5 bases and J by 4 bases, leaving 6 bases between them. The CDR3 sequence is CASSPGYNEQFF. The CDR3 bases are TGTGCCAGCAGCCCGGGGTACAATGAGCAGTTCTTC.

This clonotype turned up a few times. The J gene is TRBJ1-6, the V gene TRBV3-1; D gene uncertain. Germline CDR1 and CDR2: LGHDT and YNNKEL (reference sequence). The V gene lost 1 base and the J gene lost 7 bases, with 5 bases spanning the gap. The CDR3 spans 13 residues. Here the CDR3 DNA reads TGTGCCAGCAGCCAAGGATGGAATTCACCCCTCCACTTT. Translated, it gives CASSQGWNSPLHF.